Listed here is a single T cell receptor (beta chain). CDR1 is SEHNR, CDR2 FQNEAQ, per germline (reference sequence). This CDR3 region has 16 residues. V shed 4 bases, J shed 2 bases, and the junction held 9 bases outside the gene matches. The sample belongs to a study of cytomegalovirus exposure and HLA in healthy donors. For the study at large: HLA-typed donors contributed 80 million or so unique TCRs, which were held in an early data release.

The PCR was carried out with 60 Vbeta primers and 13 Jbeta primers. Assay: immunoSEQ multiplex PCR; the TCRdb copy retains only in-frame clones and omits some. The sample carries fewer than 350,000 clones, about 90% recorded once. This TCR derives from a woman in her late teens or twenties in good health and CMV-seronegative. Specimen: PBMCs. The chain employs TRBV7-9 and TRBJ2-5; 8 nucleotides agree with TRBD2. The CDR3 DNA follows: TGTGCCAGCAGCTCATCGAGCGGGGGCCGGCAAGAGACCCAGTACTTC. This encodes CASSSSSGGRQETQYF.